This T cell receptor beta chain was documented in a study of CD4 and CD8 cells across lung adenocarcinoma regions. TCRdb re-called the PCR reads with MiXCR, one entry per CDR3 protein. The sample has 7,500 to 8,500 distinct CDR3 sequences; roughly 52% are singletons. CDR1 is ENHRY, CDR2 SYGVKD, per germline. The ends were cut back, 4 bases at V and 10 bases at J, with 19 bases in the middle. CDR3 length equals 14 residues. The TCR originated in a female donor with lung adenocarcinoma. The CD4 and CD8 labels of this study may be unreliable. The V call is TRBV10-3, the J call TRBJ2-5; either TRBD1 or TRBD2 may fit D (5 bases each). The sequenced sample consisted of CD8+ T cells from the center of a lung tumor. CDR3 loop: CAISALGDPPHQYF. CDR3 DNA: TGTGCCATCAGTGCCCTGGGGGATCCCCCTCACCAGTACTTC.